What follows describes a single TCR beta chain. Its antigen is unknown. Nothing much larger sits one base from this clone, and base qualities are not available. There are 16 amino acids in the CDR3, from cysteine to phenylalanine inclusive. The only DNA kept is the CDR3, 48 bases in frame from the first base. For this chain, trimming is 1 base at the V end and 3 bases at the J end, and the number of junction bases without a gene match is 4. CDR1 and CDR2 are read off the germline V gene as MGHRA and YSYEKL. The data stem from a study of PD-1 blockade in classical Hodgkin lymphoma (dated by TCRdb to 2018 to 2021). Some background on the complete study: Nivolumab dosing was 3 mg/kg intravenously every 2 weeks, continuing until either disease progression or unacceptable toxicity. The study used CyTOF and TCR beta sequencing to define a peripheral blood immune signature of response to PD-1 blockade in classical Hodgkin lymphoma.

The time point label here, explained by the study, means: cycle 4 day 1 (C4D1), after 6 weeks of nivolumab. Every trial patient had relapsed after autologous stem cell transplantation, and cohorts A, B and C differed in prior brentuximab vedotin exposure. Magnetic negative selection with a Miltenyi CD4+ T cell isolation kit was used to purify CD4+ T cells from thawed PBMCs. A total of fewer than 65 patients with relapsed/refractory classical Hodgkin lymphoma made up the trial cohort, and each patient's best overall response was complete response, partial response or progressive disease. Trial patients were treated with single-agent nivolumab in the multi-cohort phase II CheckMate 205 trial. An independent review committee assessed best overall response using the 2007 International Working Group response criteria. Trial PBMCs were obtained immediately prior to nivolumab initiation (C1D1) and on therapy at cycle 2 day 1 and cycle 4 day 1. Peripheral blood was collected in 8 mL Vacutainer Cell Preparation Tubes, from which PBMCs were isolated by centrifugation and then cryopreserved. Purified CD4+ and CD8+ fractions were prepared only for cases in which an additional PBMC sample was available. Magnetically labelled cells were depleted on LS columns in a quadroMACS separator, and the flow-through was collected as the purified fraction.

Study-wide findings and limitations: Baseline TCR diversity was reported to be lower in newly diagnosed patients than in healthy donors and to be lower still in relapsed/refractory patients. Baseline diversity similar to that of newly diagnosed patients was observed in trial patients achieving complete response, whereas significantly lower diversity was observed in partial responders and progressors. The study was limited to a single clinical trial cohort, and causes of repertoire differences, possibly disease activity or prior therapy, remained undefined. By C4D1, a significant rise was seen in CD4+ TCR diversity but not in CD8+ TCR diversity (p=0.0027 vs p=0.16), and the rise was most apparent among complete responders (p=0.02). Lower diversity was observed in patients in whom nivolumab was started less than 1 year after ASCT, and these patients were excluded from later analyses so that confounding by immune reconstitution would be avoided.

Genomic DNA was extracted with the Qiagen DNeasy kit from unsorted PBMCs and from negatively selected CD4+ and CD8+ fractions. TCR beta CDR3 regions were subjected to amplification by immunoSEQ multiplex PCR with primers that anneal to V and J segments. A synthetic immune receptor repertoire was used to minimize amplification bias, and any remaining bias was removed computationally after sequencing. Per the original workflow: Repertoire diversity was quantified as the Shannon entropy index using custom Python scripts. Unsorted, CD4+ and CD8+ repertoires were analyzed separately, except in combined analyses where CD4+ and CD8+ sequences were merged in silico. A clone counted as expanded when the clone's frequency after treatment rose at least 2-fold relative to C1D1, and clones undetected at baseline were given a pseudocount of 0.5. Singleton clones were defined as clones with 0 or 1 copy at C1D1, and non-singleton clones were defined as clones with 2 or more copies. Clones expanded in unsorted samples were annotated as CD4+, CD8+ or unknown by matching protein sequences in sorted samples from the same patient. Wilcoxon tests on paired samples were used to test diversity changes from C1D1 to C4D1. Held by TCRdb, this immuneACCESS table contains in-frame sequences only and omits some clones. Under half of the omission traces to an unresolved V gene where checked; the cause of the rest is unknown. V and J calls and clone size follow that table, whereas D and trimming were derived from the DNA. Counted in this sample were under 20,000 clones; roughly 65% of them appeared once. Around 2.7% of the sample rests with the top ten.

The sequence derives from a human donor with classical Hodgkin lymphoma. Specimen: CD4+ T cells from blood, collected before the fourth cycle of nivolumab. The rearranged segments are TRBV4-1 and TRBJ2-7; TRBD2 matches 12 bases in the middle. The CDR3 region: CASSQASTSGGYEQYF. The DNA sequence is given as TGCGCCAGCAGCCAAGCTTCGACTAGCGGGGGCTACGAGCAGTACTTC.